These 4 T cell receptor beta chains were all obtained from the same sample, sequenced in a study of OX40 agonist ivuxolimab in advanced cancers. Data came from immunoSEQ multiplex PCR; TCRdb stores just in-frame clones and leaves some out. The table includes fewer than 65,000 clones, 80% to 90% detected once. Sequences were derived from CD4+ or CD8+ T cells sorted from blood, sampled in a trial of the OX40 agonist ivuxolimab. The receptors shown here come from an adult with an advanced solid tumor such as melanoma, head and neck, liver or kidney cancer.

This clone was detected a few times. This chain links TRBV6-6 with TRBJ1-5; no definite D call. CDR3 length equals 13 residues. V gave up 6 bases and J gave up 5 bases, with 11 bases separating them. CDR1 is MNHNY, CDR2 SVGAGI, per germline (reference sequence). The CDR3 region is CASRTTGDQPQHF. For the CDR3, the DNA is TGTGCCAGCAGGACAACTGGGGATCAGCCCCAGCATTTT.

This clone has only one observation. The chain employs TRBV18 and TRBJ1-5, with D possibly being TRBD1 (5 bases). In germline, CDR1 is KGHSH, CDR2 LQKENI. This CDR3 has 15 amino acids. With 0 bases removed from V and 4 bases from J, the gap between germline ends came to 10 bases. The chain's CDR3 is CASSPPGHDNQPQHF. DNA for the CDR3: TGTGCCAGCTCACCACCTGGACATGATAATCAGCCCCAGCATTTT.

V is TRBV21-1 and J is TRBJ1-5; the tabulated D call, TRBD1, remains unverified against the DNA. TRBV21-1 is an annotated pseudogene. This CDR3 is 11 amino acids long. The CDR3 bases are TGTGCCGTCAATAGCAATCAGCCCCAGCATTTT. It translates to CAVNSNQPQHF.

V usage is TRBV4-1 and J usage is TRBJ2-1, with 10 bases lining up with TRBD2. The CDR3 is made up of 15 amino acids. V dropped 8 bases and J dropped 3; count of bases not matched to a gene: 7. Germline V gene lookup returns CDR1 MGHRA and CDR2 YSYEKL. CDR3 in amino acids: CASEDLAGVYNEQFF. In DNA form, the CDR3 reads TGCGCCAGCGAAGATCTAGCGGGAGTCTACAATGAGCAGTTCTTC.